This T cell receptor beta chain appears in the sequencing data of a study of blood T cell repertoires in COVID-19. The CDR3 is 14 residues long. CDR1 SGHTA and CDR2 FQGNSA come from the germline V gene. V was trimmed by 5 bases and J by 3 bases, leaving 13 bases between them. This clone came up a few times. This table comes from immunoSEQ multiplex PCR, and its TCRdb copy is limited to in-frame clones, with some not included. The data hold about 240,000 clones, with about 80% observed a single time. The specimen sequenced was peripheral blood. The rearrangement links TRBV7-2 to TRBJ1-1; a weak D match, TRBD1 (6 bases). This TCR came from a woman aged 80 or over with acute or convalescent COVID-19. CDR3 sequence (DNA): TGTGCCAGCAGCGGACAAGGGGGGGACACTGAAGCTTTCTTT. It translates to CASSGQGGDTEAFF.